This T cell receptor (beta chain) comes out of a study of control samples from healthy donors and cancer patients. Produced via immunoSEQ multiplex PCR; TCRdb's table is partial and in-frame only. The data hold tens of thousands of clones, with roughly nine tenths observed a single time. Germline V gene sequence: CDR1 MNHEY, CDR2 SVGAGI. CDR3 size: 15 residues. Between the trimmed V and J ends, which lost 6 bases and 4 bases, there was a span of 18 bases. The genes are TRBV6-5 and TRBJ2-5; D perhaps matches TRBD1 (5 bases). The sequenced sample consisted of PBMCs. The origin of this receptor is a woman between 40 and 50 years old with lung cancer. CDR3: CASRGRLLAGETQYF. The CDR3 coding sequence is TGTGCCAGCAGGGGGCGATTGTTGGCAGGAGAGACCCAGTACTTC.